This T cell receptor (beta chain) was retrieved from a study of T cell changes during pregnancy in multiple sclerosis. The length of the CDR3 is 16 residues. Germline values: CDR1 SGHTA, CDR2 FQGNSA. With V trimmed by 5 bases and J by 2 bases, 9 bases remained unmatched. Repertoires were generated with immunoSEQ multiplex PCR, while TCRdb's copy carries only in-frame clones and drops some. The sample lists about 110,000 clones, around 90% occurring once. The V and J genes are TRBV7-2 and TRBJ2-3; 8 bases are a match to TRBD1. The TCR sequence derives from a female donor in good health, enrolled as a control in a pregnancy study. The specimen was peripheral blood, collected in the third trimester of pregnancy. CDR3 sequence (DNA): TGTGCCAGCAGCCCCCGACAGGGGTTCGTCACAGATACGCAGTATTTT. This translates into CASSPRQGFVTDTQYF.